This T cell receptor beta chain was observed in a study of CD8+CD57+ T cells in acquired aplastic anemia. Genomic DNA constituted the template upon which TCR beta VDJ and CDR3 profiling was performed. TCRdb fed the reads into MiXCR, producing one record per CDR3 protein. This sample yields 150,000 to 200,000 distinct CDR3 sequences, of which about half are seen a single time; about 2% belongs to the top ten. Patients selected for sequencing had displayed CD8+CD57+ cell expansion by flow cytometry. All patients were therapy-naive when blood was sampled. Per germline, CDR1 DFQATT and CDR2 SNEGSKA (reference sequence). Trimming cost V 0 bases and J 0 bases; bases outside gene matches: 14. The CDR3 totals 18 residues. Study-wide results and caveats: Patients and controls shared around 30 CD8+ CDR3 sequences.

Points on this clonotype: Antigen specificity is unknown.

The TCR sequence derives from a human donor with aplastic anemia. The chain uses TRBV20-1 and TRBJ2-7; 7 bases are a match to TRBD2. Sequenced: sorted CD4+, CD8+, or CD8+CD57+ T cells (not recorded which) from PBMCs. This CDR3 is CSARDSRTSAPLSYEQYF. The DNA of the CDR3 is TGCAGTGCTAGAGATTCGAGAACTAGCGCACCACTCTCCTACGAGCAGTACTTC.